This record looks at one TCR beta chain sequence and its context. This clone was counted many times. Its binding antigen is unknown. Base-call qualities are not available, and no considerably larger clone is one nucleotide away. Relative to germline, V is 0 bases shorter and J is 6 bases shorter, with 12 bases between their ends. The CDR3 starts with the cysteine, ends with the phenylalanine, and has 14 residues. CDR3 DNA only is kept here, 42 bases in frame from base 1. In the germline V gene, CDR1 corresponds to ENHRY and CDR2 to SYGVKD. This specimen belongs to a study of vaccination effects on CD4 cells after COVID-19 (dated by TCRdb to between 2021 and 2024). With respect to the entire study: Two doses of either the BNT162b2 or the mRNA-1273 mRNA SARS-CoV-2 vaccine were administered to participants. The study compared SARS-CoV-2 spike-specific CD4+ TCR repertoires before and after mRNA vaccination in COVID-19 convalescent patients and infection-naive vaccine recipients. A total of around eleven COVID-19 convalescent patients and a handful of SARS-CoV-2-naive healthy vaccine recipients were included in the full study. Cultures from other donors in the study were sequenced with the Oncomine TCR Beta short-read assay on an Illumina iSeq 100.

General study outcomes and caveats: In healthy vaccine recipients, vaccine-induced clones were almost all SARS-CoV-2 mono-reactive, with only 1 of 255 cross-reactive with common cold coronaviruses. Only a small number of convalescent patients were included, and no early post-infection timepoints were available, which limited the study. Marked clonal contraction was observed in both infection-induced and vaccine-induced clones at late post-vaccination timepoints, consistent with waning T cell responses.

Libraries came from the immunoSEQ multiplex PCR assay. TCR beta CDR3 sequencing was performed on DNA from the cultured, isolated CD4+ T cells. In the source study's methods: Non-productive TCR sequences were removed and reads were trimmed to the CDR3 region, keeping CDR3s of at least 7 amino acids. Antigen-specific clonotypes were identified using the MANAFEST web app by comparison of expansion in peptide wells against reference cultures. Positive clones required FDR<0.05 expansion versus reference and all other wells, odds ratio above 5, and frequency above 0.1% in two replicate wells. Clonotypes significantly expanded in SARS-CoV-2 spike wells and in at least one common cold coronavirus spike condition were defined as cross-reactive. CDR3 similarity was assessed by Levenshtein distance using the stringdist R package, and unrooted trees were constructed with ape in R 3.6.1. The table was pulled from immuneACCESS by TCRdb, which kept in-frame rearrangements only. Such tables lose some clones; where checked, under half of the loss comes from unresolved V genes, and the rest has no known cause. V and J calls and clone size are copied from that table; D and trimming were computed from the DNA. For this sample there are 52,000 or so clones; roughly 70% appear just once. The top ten clones comprise 15% to 20% of the sample.

The ViraFEST assay stimulated PBMC with viral peptide pools and then used TCR sequencing to identify antigen-specific CD4+ T cell clonotypes by expansion. After less than eleven days of culture, CD4+ T cells were isolated with the EasySep CD4+ T cell isolation kit. The absence of prior SARS-CoV-2 infection in healthy vaccine recipients was confirmed by negative nucleocapsid antibodies before and after vaccination. About 2.1 million PBMC per well were cultured in IMDM with about 5% human AB serum, 10 IU/ml IL-2 and gentamicin, plus 10 ug/ml peptides. Half of the culture medium was replaced with fresh IL-2-containing medium on days 3 and 7. Unless noted otherwise, every peptide stimulation condition was cultured in triplicate wells. Using Ficoll-Paque Plus gradient centrifugation, PBMC were separated from whole blood and then either used fresh or cryopreserved at -140C. The spike proteins of SARS-CoV-2 and of the common cold coronaviruses HCoV-NL63, HCoV-OC43 and HCoV-229E were spanned by overlapping peptide pools. The QIAamp micro DNA kit was used to extract genomic DNA from the cultured CD4+ T cells.

The chain is assembled from TRBV10-3 and TRBJ2-7; 5 matching bases give a weak D call of TRBD1. This specimen was CD4+ T cells from PBMCs cultured with SARS-CoV-2 spike peptides, taken before COVID-19 vaccination. The cell subset or site label for this specimen denotes: SARS-CoV-2 spike overlapping peptide pool stimulation. The origin of this receptor is a human donor who received a COVID-19 vaccine. For the CDR3, the sequence is CAISESGREGEQYF. The DNA sequence reads TGTGCCATCAGTGAGTCAGGCAGGGAAGGCGAGCAGTACTTC.